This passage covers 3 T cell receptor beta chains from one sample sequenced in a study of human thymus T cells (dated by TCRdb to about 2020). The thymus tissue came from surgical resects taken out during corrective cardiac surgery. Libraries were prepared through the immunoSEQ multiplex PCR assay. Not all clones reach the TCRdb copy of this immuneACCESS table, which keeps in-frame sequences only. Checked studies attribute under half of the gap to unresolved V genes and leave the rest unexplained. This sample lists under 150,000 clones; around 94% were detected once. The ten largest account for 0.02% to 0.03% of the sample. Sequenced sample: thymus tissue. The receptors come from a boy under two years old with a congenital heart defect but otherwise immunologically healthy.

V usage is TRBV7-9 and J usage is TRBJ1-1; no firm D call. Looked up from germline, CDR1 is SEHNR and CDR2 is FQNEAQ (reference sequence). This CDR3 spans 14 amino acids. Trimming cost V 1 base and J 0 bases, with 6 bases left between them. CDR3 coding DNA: TGTGCCAGCAGCTTAGTAACGGTGAACACTGAAGCTTTCTTT. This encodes CASSLVTVNTEAFF.

CDR3 protein: CASSSPRQGAHGYTF. CDR3 bases: TGTGCCAGCAGCTCCCCCCGCCAGGGTGCTCATGGCTACACCTTC. The gene calls are TRBV11-3 and TRBJ1-2; D may be TRBD1 (5 bases). The CDR3 length is 15 residues. Germline V gene sequence: CDR1 SGHNT, CDR2 YENEEA. V dropped 4 bases and J dropped 6 bases, with 18 bases sitting between them. The entire variable domain, with the rest obtained from reference TRBV11-3 and TRBJ1-2, is as follows: EAGVVQSPRYKIIEKKQPVAFWCNPISGHNTLYWYLQNLGQGPELLIRYENEEAVDDSQLPKDRFSAERLKGVDSTLKIQPAELGDSAVYLCASSSPRQGAHGYTFGSGTRLTVV.

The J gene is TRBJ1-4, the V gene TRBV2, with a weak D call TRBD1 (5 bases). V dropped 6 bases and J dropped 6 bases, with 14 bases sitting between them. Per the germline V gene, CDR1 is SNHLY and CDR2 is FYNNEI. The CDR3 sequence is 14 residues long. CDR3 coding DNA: TGTGCCAGCAGGGGGGACGGATTAGATGAAAAACTGTTTTTT. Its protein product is CASRGDGLDEKLFF.